One T cell receptor (beta chain) is described in this entry. Unstimulated regulatory T cells (CD4+CD25+CD127-), CD4+CD25- non-regulatory cells, CD4 and CD8 cells were FACS-sorted from thawed PBMCs. The sample originates from a study of Tregs in tolerant kidney transplant recipients. Profiling relied on immunoSEQ multiplex PCR, and the TCRdb table lists in-frame clones only, not all of them. The ten most abundant clones cover around an eighth of a sample with about 30,000 clones. This receptor was taken from a human donor who received a combined kidney and bone marrow transplant. The sample was CD8+ T cells from blood, taken before the transplant.

CDR3 bases read: TGCAGTGCTAGAGATCGGTTGGCAGGGAACTATGGC. Its translation: CSARDRLAGNYG. The entire CDR3 is CSARDRLAGNYGYTF. V and J are TRBV20-1 and TRBJ1-2, with a tentative D call TRBD1 (5 bases). The read terminates 3 residues ahead of where the CDR3 ends, so the germline J gene completes it. V lost 0 bases and J 2 bases, leaving 13 bases between the germline ends. This CDR3 has 15 amino acids. The germline gives CDR1 DFQATT, CDR2 SNEGSKA (reference sequence).